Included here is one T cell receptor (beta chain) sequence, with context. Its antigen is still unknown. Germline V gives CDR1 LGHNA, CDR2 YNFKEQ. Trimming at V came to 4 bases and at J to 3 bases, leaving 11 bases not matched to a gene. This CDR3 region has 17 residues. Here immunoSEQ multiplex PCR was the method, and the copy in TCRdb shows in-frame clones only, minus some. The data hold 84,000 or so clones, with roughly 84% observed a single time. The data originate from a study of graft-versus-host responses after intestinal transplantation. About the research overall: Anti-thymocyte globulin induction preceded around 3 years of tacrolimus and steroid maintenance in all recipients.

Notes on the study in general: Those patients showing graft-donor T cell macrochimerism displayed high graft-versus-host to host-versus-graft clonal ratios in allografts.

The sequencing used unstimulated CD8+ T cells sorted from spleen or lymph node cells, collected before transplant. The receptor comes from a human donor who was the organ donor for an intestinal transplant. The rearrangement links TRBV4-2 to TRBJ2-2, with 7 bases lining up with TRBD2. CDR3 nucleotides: TGTGCCAGCAGCCCATTCGGGAGGACTATTGACACCGGGGAGCTGTTTTTT. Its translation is CASSPFGRTIDTGELFF.